Shown below are 27 T cell receptor beta chains from a single sample sequenced in a study of blood T cell repertoires in COVID-19 (dated by TCRdb to the early 2020s). Library construction relied on the immunoSEQ multiplex PCR assay. As stored in TCRdb, this immuneACCESS dataset retains in-frame rearrangements with V and J assigned. A fraction of the clones does not appear; measured against another copy, unresolved V genes explain less than half of the discrepancy, and the remainder lacks a known reason. This sample lists about 170,000 clones; roughly 89% were detected once. The ten most abundant clones make up 3.5% to 4.5% of the sample. The sample taken for sequencing was peripheral blood. These receptors originate from a man between 18 and 35 years old with active or convalescent COVID-19.

The gene calls are TRBV5-1 and TRBJ2-3, with 8 bases that match TRBD1. CDR1 is SGHRS and CDR2 is YFSETQ in the germline V gene. The CDR3 is 15 amino acids. With V trimmed by 4 bases and J by 3 bases, 7 bases remained unmatched. DNA of the CDR3: TGCGCCAGCAGCACGGGGACAGGTGGAACAGATACGCAGTATTTT. Translating it yields CASSTGTGGTDTQYF.

The chain links TRBV7-9 to TRBJ1-4, with TRBD1 matching over 9 bases. Germline V gene sequence: CDR1 SEHNR, CDR2 FQNEAQ (reference sequence). V gave up 3 bases and J gave up 7 bases; unmatched junction bases: 6. The CDR3 has 15 residues. DNA of the CDR3: TGTGCCAGCAGCTTGCCGGGACAGGGTTTTGAAAAACTGTTTTTT. As protein: CASSLPGQGFEKLFF. Variable domain in full (rest from reference TRBV7-9 and TRBJ1-4): DTGVSQNPRHKITKRGQNVTFRCDPISEHNRLYWYRQTLGQGPEFLTYFQNEAQLEKSRLLSDRFSAERPKGSFSTLEIQRTEQGDSAMYLCASSLPGQGFEKLFFGSGTQLSVL.

This chain joins TRBV5-1 and TRBJ1-2, with D possibly being TRBD1 (6 bases). This CDR3 spans 15 amino acids. CDR1 SGHRS and CDR2 YFSETQ come from the germline V gene. Trimming shortened V by 1 base and J by 2 bases, and 12 bases separated the two germline ends. The CDR3 DNA is TGCGCCAGCAGCTTGAACAGGGTAGAGAACTATGGCTACACCTTC. It codes for CASSLNRVENYGYTF. Filled out from reference TRBV5-1 and TRBJ1-2, the complete variable domain reads KAGVTQTPRYLIKTRGQQVTLSCSPISGHRSVSWYQQTPGQGLQFLFEYFSETQRNKGNFPGRFSGRQFSNSRSEMNVSTLELGDSALYLCASSLNRVENYGYTFGSGTRLTVV.

The chain combines TRBV7-9 with TRBJ1-2; D may be TRBD1 (5 bases). The V end lost 1 base, the J end lost 8 bases, and 11 bases lay between the germline ends. This CDR3 region has 13 residues. Per the germline V gene, CDR1 is SEHNR and CDR2 is FQNEAQ (reference sequence). The CDR3 reads CASSLEGLVGYTF. CDR3 coding DNA: TGTGCCAGCAGCTTAGAGGGACTTGTGGGCTACACCTTC.

The chain links TRBV14 to TRBJ1-4, with 10 bases lining up with TRBD1. The J segment lost 5 bases and the V segment lost 4 bases, leaving 1 base of the junction unmatched. CDR1 is SGHDN, CDR2 FVKESK, per germline. This CDR3 has 14 residues. The CDR3 nucleotides are TGTGCCAGCAGCCTGGGACAGGGGAATGAAAAACTGTTTTTT. This sequence encodes CASSLGQGNEKLFF.

This clone was seen a single time. The chain carries TRBV19 and TRBJ1-3; 10 bases map to TRBD1. V dropped 7 bases and J dropped 0; count of bases not matched to a gene: 6. Germline CDR1 is LNHDA and CDR2 is SQIVND (reference sequence). This CDR3 has 16 amino acids. CDR3 loop: CASKRGTGDSGNTIYF. Written as DNA, the CDR3 is TGTGCCAGTAAAAGAGGGACAGGGGACTCTGGAAACACCATATATTTT.

This rearrangement joins TRBV7-9 to TRBJ2-1; TRBD2 matches at 8 bases. CDR1 SEHNR and CDR2 FQNEAQ come from the germline V gene (reference sequence). The CDR3 is 15 amino acids. V trimming: 5 bases; J trimming: 3 bases; junction bases outside the gene matches: 6. The CDR3 coding sequence is TGTGCCAGCAGCAAAATTAGCGGGAACTACAATGAGCAGTTCTTC. Translated: CASSKISGNYNEQFF.

V gene TRBV5-1 combines with J gene TRBJ2-5, with D perhaps matching TRBD1 (6 bases). V lost 3 bases and J 4 bases, leaving 13 bases between the germline ends. The CDR3 spans 14 residues. Germline V gene sequence: CDR1 SGHRS, CDR2 YFSETQ. In DNA, the CDR3 is TGCGCCAGCAGCTCCTTACAGGGCCCAGAGACCCAGTACTTC. This sequence encodes CASSSLQGPETQYF.

The chain has TRBV2 and TRBJ1-2; D is uncertain. V was clipped by 7 bases and J by 4 bases, with 10 bases between them. Germline assignment: CDR1 SNHLY and CDR2 FYNNEI. There are 12 residues in the CDR3. This CDR3 is CASKGEFYGYTF. CDR3 DNA: TGTGCCAGCAAGGGAGAATTCTATGGCTACACCTTC.

The chain is built from TRBV12-3 or TRBV12-4 and TRBJ1-1, with D unresolved. This CDR3 spans 11 amino acids. Trimming removed 3 bases from V and 7 bases from J, with 6 bases in between. CDR3 sequence: CASSFSYEAFF. The CDR3 nucleotides are TGTGCCAGCAGTTTTAGCTATGAAGCTTTCTTT.

V is TRBV27 and J is TRBJ1-5; no clear D gene. This CDR3 has 14 amino acids. In germline, CDR1 is MNHEY, CDR2 SMNVEV (reference sequence). Trimming left V 11 bases short and J 0 bases short, with 14 bases between. CDR3 loop: CAPARNYSNQPQHF. In nucleotides, the CDR3 is TGTGCCCCAGCGAGGAACTATAGCAATCAGCCCCAGCATTTT.

This chain links TRBV3-1 (or the pseudogene TRBV3-2) with TRBJ1-1, with 8 bases fitting TRBD1. The CDR3 covers 14 residues. Germline values: CDR1 LGHDT, CDR2 YNNKEL (reference sequence). Germline trimming cut 2 bases from V and 6 bases from J; bases unmatched to any gene: 5. The CDR3 protein is CASSQRTGRPEAFF. In DNA form, the CDR3 reads TGTGCCAGCAGCCAAAGGACAGGGAGGCCTGAAGCTTTCTTT.

J is TRBJ1-1 and V is TRBV5-1; 8 nucleotides line up with TRBD1. The CDR3 length is 15 residues. Germline lookup yields CDR1 SGHRS and CDR2 YFSETQ. Trimming removed 3 bases from V and 5 bases from J; junction bases left unmatched: 9. CDR3 coding DNA: TGCGCCAGCAGCTATACGACAGGGGAGGTAACTGAAGCTTTCTTT. Protein sequence: CASSYTTGEVTEAFF.

This chain connects TRBV6-5 to TRBJ1-2, with 7 bases that match TRBD1. The CDR3 extends over 15 amino acids. Germline CDR1 is MNHEY and CDR2 is SVGAGI. With 2 bases clipped from V and 8 bases from J, the junction kept 11 bases outside the gene matches. CDR3 nucleotides: TGTGCCAGCAGTTACGACAGGGTCGATAGTAGCGGCTACACCTTC. It codes for CASSYDRVDSSGYTF.

V and J are TRBV5-1 and TRBJ1-1; D perhaps matches TRBD1 (6 bases). Trimming stripped 6 bases from V and 6 bases from J, with 18 bases between. Per germline, CDR1 SGHRS and CDR2 YFSETQ. This CDR3 has 14 residues. The CDR3 spells CASIAATGSSEAFF. In nucleotides, the CDR3 is TGCGCCAGCATAGCCGCAACAGGGTCCTCTGAAGCTTTCTTT.

The chain joins TRBV29-1 to TRBJ2-3, with 9 bases that match TRBD1. The germline V gene encodes CDR1 SQVTM and CDR2 ANQGSEA. V lost 5 bases and J lost 3; bases outside the gene matches: 9. The CDR3 spans 15 residues. The CDR3: CSVPLPQGATDTQYF. The CDR3 DNA sequence: TGCAGCGTTCCGTTACCACAGGGGGCTACAGATACGCAGTATTTT.

This clone was found many times. CDR3 nucleotides: TGTGCCAGCAGCCTCCGGGTGGCCAGCTACTCTGGGGCCAACGTCCTGACTTTC. It yields the protein CASSLRVASYSGANVLTF. The chain carries TRBV7-2 and TRBJ2-6; no clear D. This CDR3 is built from 18 residues. Between the trimmed V and J ends, which lost 5 bases and 0 bases, there was a span of 17 bases. Looked up from germline, CDR1 is SGHTA and CDR2 is FQGNSA.

V is TRBV4-3 and J is TRBJ2-3, with 14 bases fitting TRBD2. Trimming cost V 6 bases and J 3 bases; bases outside gene matches: 2. The germline CDR1 and CDR2 sequences are LGHNA and YSLEER. CDR3 length equals 15 residues. The CDR3 DNA reads TGCGCCAGCAGGGGGACTAGCGGGAGTACAGATACGCAGTATTTT. This encodes CASRGTSGSTDTQYF.

The V and J genes are TRBV21-1 and TRBJ1-1; the D call of TRBD1 is as the table states it, not checked on the DNA. TRBV21-1 is a pseudogene segment. The CDR3 is 14 amino acids. The CDR3: CASSSTGRRTEAFF. DNA of the CDR3: TGTGCCAGCAGCAGCACAGGGAGAAGGACTGAAGCTTTCTTT.

This clone was counted ten times or more. The chain carries TRBV6-2 or TRBV6-3 and TRBJ1-2; maybe TRBD1 (5 bases). The CDR3 is 13 amino acids. Trimming removed 5 bases at V and 7 bases at J, with 14 bases between. Germline V CDR1 and CDR2: MNHEY, SVGEGT. In nucleotides, the CDR3 is TGTGCCAGCAGTCTCAGGGAAAAGAGTGGCTACACCTTC. Translation gives CASSLREKSGYTF.

The chain couples TRBV11-3 to TRBJ2-7, with D hard to call. Germline-derived CDR1 and CDR2 are SGHNT and YENEEA. Deletions cut 3 bases from V and 0 bases from J, with 6 bases between. The CDR3 loop spans 13 amino acids. The CDR3 DNA follows: TGTGCCAGCAGCTTTTCTCTCTCCTACGAGCAGTACTTC. Its protein is CASSFSLSYEQYF. The whole variable domain, remainder taken from reference TRBV11-3 and TRBJ2-7, is EAGVVQSPRYKIIEKKQPVAFWCNPISGHNTLYWYLQNLGQGPELLIRYENEEAVDDSQLPKDRFSAERLKGVDSTLKIQPAELGDSAVYLCASSFSLSYEQYFGPGTRLTVT.

The chain employs TRBV3-1 (or the pseudogene TRBV3-2) and TRBJ2-1; 7 bases are shared with TRBD2. Trimming cost V 4 bases and J 7 bases; bases outside gene matches: 25. The CDR3 is 20 residues long. Germline CDR1 reads LGHDT; CDR2 reads YNNKEL (reference sequence). The CDR3, as DNA: TGTGCCAGCAGCCGCATTAGCGGGCGGGGACTAAAAGCCGGTGCGAATGAGCAGTTCTTC. Amino acid sequence: CASSRISGRGLKAGANEQFF.

The chain carries TRBV19 and TRBJ2-3; D may be TRBD1 (5 bases). V gave up 5 bases and J gave up 2 bases, with 11 bases separating them. Per the germline V gene, CDR1 is LNHDA and CDR2 is SQIVND (reference sequence). This CDR3 region has 14 residues. The CDR3 region is CASSGWGDTDTQYF. The CDR3 DNA is TGTGCCAGTAGTGGTTGGGGCGACACAGATACGCAGTATTTT.

The V gene is TRBV9, the J gene TRBJ1-5, with 10 bases lining up with TRBD1. The CDR3 is made up of 14 amino acids. J gave up 4 bases and V 3 bases, and 1 base lay outside the gene matches. Per the germline V gene, CDR1 is SGDLS and CDR2 is YYNGEE. Here the CDR3 DNA reads TGTGCCAGCAGCGCGGGACAGGGGAATCAGCCCCAGCATTTT. Translation gives CASSAGQGNQPQHF.

CDR3 coding DNA: TGTGCCAGCAGCTTAATGGCTACTGAAGCTTTCTTT. This gives the protein CASSLMATEAFF. This chain links TRBV7-9 with TRBJ1-1; no clear D. The germline gives CDR1 SEHNR, CDR2 FQNEAQ (reference sequence). Trimming cost V 2 bases and J 5 bases, with 6 bases left between them. This CDR3 is built from 12 residues.

The gene calls are TRBV21-1 and TRBJ2-3; TRBD2, the table's D call, lacks a check against the DNA. TRBV21-1 is marked as a pseudogene. The CDR3 extends over 16 amino acids. For the CDR3, the DNA is TGTGCCAGCAGCAAAGCAACTAGCGGGTGCACAGATACGCAGTATTTT. This translates into CASSKATSGCTDTQYF.

This clone has a single count. The rearrangement joins TRBV7-6 to TRBJ2-2; 7 nucleotides align to TRBD2. The CDR3 has 15 residues. V was pared by 6 bases and J by 2 bases, with 6 bases of the junction left unmatched. Germline-derived CDR1 and CDR2 are SGHVS and FNYEAQ. CDR3 amino acids: CASRKGLQNTGELFF. In nucleotides, the CDR3 is TGTGCCAGCAGGAAGGGACTACAAAACACCGGGGAGCTGTTTTTT.